The sequence of this TCR beta chain was determined in a study of T-cell memory formation after mild COVID-19. TCRdb used MiXCR to reprocess the 5' RACE reads, holding one entry per CDR3 protein. The table lists roughly 600,000 distinct CDR3 sequences, approximately 19% of them singletons. The germline V gene encodes CDR1 MNHNS and CDR2 SASEGT. J gave up 3 bases and V 8 bases, and 4 bases lay outside the gene matches. The CDR3 loop spans 13 amino acids. This clonotype occurred a few times. The origin of this receptor is an adult woman who had mild COVID-19 (a few samples of this study predate the infection). Cell type and time point are not known. The chain couples TRBV6-1 to TRBJ1-5, with 7 bases fitting TRBD1. Sequenced sample: PBMCs or a T cell subset sorted from them (not recorded which). CDR3 sequence (DNA): TGTGCCAGCGCTGGGACAGACAATCAGCCCCAGCATTTT. It yields the protein CASAGTDNQPQHF.